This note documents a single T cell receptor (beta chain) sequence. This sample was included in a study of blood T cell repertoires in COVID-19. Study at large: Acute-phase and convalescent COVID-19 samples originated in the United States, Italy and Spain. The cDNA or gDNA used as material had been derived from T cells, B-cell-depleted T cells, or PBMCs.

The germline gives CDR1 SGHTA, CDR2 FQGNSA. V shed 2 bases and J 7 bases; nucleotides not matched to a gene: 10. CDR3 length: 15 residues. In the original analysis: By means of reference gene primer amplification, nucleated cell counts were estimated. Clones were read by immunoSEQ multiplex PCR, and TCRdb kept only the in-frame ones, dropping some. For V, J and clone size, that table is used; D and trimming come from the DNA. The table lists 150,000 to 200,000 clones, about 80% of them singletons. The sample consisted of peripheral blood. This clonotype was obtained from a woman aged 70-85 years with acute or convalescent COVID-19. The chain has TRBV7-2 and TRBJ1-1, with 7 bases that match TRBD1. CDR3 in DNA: TGTGCCAGCAGCTTAAGAGGGGGCTTTCCGATTGAAGCTTTCTTT. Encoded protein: CASSLRGGFPIEAFF.